This TCR beta chain was identified in a study of early T cells in non-severe SARS-CoV-2 infection. Study as a whole: From unsorted whole blood, bulk RNA was sequenced, and the chains remained unpaired.

Researchers tagged individual cDNA molecules with unique molecular identifiers. TCRdb reprocessed the 5' RACE reads with MiXCR, giving one entry per CDR3 protein. This table holds 84,000 or so distinct CDR3 sequences, about 12% found once. Findings and limits, study-wide: Database matching using VDJdb favored anti-spike CD8 responses, with private and CD4 specificities left missing.

This clonotype was counted a few times. Its antigen is undetermined. CDR1 and CDR2 (germline): SQVTM, ANQGSEA. V lost 8 bases and J lost 0; bases outside the gene matches: 11. This CDR3 contains 15 residues. This TCR came from an adult who was a healthcare worker with PCR-confirmed SARS-CoV-2 infection or an uninfected control (not recorded which). Input material: whole blood. The chain links TRBV29-1 to TRBJ2-5, with 8 bases aligning to TRBD1. DNA for the CDR3: TGCAGCACAACCAGGGGGCTCCGGTACCAAGAGACCCAGTACTTC. The encoded protein is CSTTRGLRYQETQYF.